Listed here are 10 T cell receptor beta chains from one sample, sequenced in a study of vaccination and CD4 T cells after COVID-19. The Oncomine TCR Beta short-read assay was applied to DNA of cultured CD4+ T cells. TCRdb analysed the PCR reads with MiXCR anew, one entry per CDR3 protein. The profile covers around 19,000 distinct CDR3 sequences, with approximately 40% appearing a single time and roughly 18% taken by the ten largest. Their cognate antigens are unknown. Treatment here: approximately nine-day PBMC culture with coronavirus spike peptide pools or control peptides (ViraFEST assay). Sequencing was performed on CD4+ T cells from blood, cultured in vitro, taken before SARS-CoV-2 vaccination. These receptor sequences come from a human donor who received a COVID-19 vaccine.

The CDR3 loop reads CAISTGGRETQYF. The DNA for the CDR3 is TGTGCCATCAGTACAGGGGGGCGAGAGACCCAGTACTTC. The gene calls are TRBV10-3 and TRBJ2-5, with 8 bases aligning to TRBD1. Unmatched junction bases numbered 3, after V lost 5 bases and J lost 4 bases. Germline V CDR1 and CDR2: ENHRY, SYGVKD. The CDR3 covers 13 residues.

The rearrangement joins TRBV19 to TRBJ1-1; D call uncertain. The CDR3 has 13 amino acids. V lost 7 bases to trimming and J lost 3 bases, with 12 bases between them. The germline CDR1 and CDR2 sequences are LNHDA and SQIVND (reference sequence). CDR3 loop: CASTQGRDTEAFF. CDR3 DNA sequence: TGTGCCAGTACTCAAGGGAGGGACACTGAAGCTTTCTTT.

The chain is built from TRBV6-5 and TRBJ1-2; a weak D match, TRBD1 (6 bases). The germline V and J ends were trimmed by 2 bases and 6 bases, with 10 bases remaining between them. There are 13 residues in the CDR3. Germline lookup yields CDR1 MNHEY and CDR2 SVGAGI. CDR3 residues: CASSYPQGHGYTF. The CDR3 DNA sequence: TGTGCCAGCAGTTACCCCCAGGGGCATGGCTACACCTTC.

The chain carries TRBV6-1 and TRBJ1-1; maybe TRBD1 (6 bases). With 9 bases removed from V and 10 bases from J, the gap between germline ends came to 21 bases. This CDR3 contains 13 residues. CDR1 MNHNS and CDR2 SASEGT come from the germline V gene. DNA of the CDR3: TGTGCCAGTTCACCCAGGGGTATCGGGGGAGCTTTCTTT. This encodes CASSPRGIGGAFF.

The chain employs TRBV9 and TRBJ1-2, with 11 bases fitting TRBD1. J gave up 5 bases and V 5 bases, and 8 bases lay outside the gene matches. CDR3 length: 15 residues. CDR1 is SGDLS and CDR2 is YYNGEE in the germline V gene. CDR3: CASRHWTGGGYGYTF. CDR3 sequence (DNA): TGTGCCAGCAGGCATTGGACAGGGGGCGGTTATGGCTACACCTTC.

This clonotype turned up a few times. The chain combines TRBV25-1 with TRBJ1-1, with a weak D call TRBD1 (5 bases). This CDR3 spans 15 amino acids. Germline CDR1 reads MGHDK; CDR2 reads SYGVNS. The V end lost 1 base, the J end lost 1 base, and 10 bases lay between the germline ends. The CDR3 bases are TGTGCCAGCAGTGAATTAGCAGGGCCGAACACTGAAGCTTTCTTT. Its translation: CASSELAGPNTEAFF. The whole variable domain, remainder taken from reference TRBV25-1 and TRBJ1-1, is EADIYQTPRYLVIGTGKKITLECSQTMGHDKMYWYQQDPGMELHLIHYSYGVNSTEKGDLSSESTVSRIRTEHFPLTLESARPSHTSQYLCASSELAGPNTEAFFGQGTRLTVV.

The J gene is TRBJ2-3, the V gene TRBV20-1; possible D gene TRBD2, 5 bases. This CDR3 region has 15 residues. The germline CDR1 and CDR2 sequences are DFQATT and SNEGSKA (reference sequence). Trimming left V 1 base short and J 2 bases short, with 13 bases between. The CDR3 bases are TGCAGTGCTAGAGGGTACAAGGGAGCCACAGATACGCAGTATTTT. Translated: CSARGYKGATDTQYF.

This clonotype turned up a few times. The gene calls are TRBV7-2 and TRBJ2-3, with 13 bases that match TRBD2. With 4 bases clipped from V and 0 bases from J, the junction kept 7 bases outside the gene matches. Germline V gives CDR1 SGHTA, CDR2 FQGNSA. The CDR3 sequence is 18 residues long. The CDR3 DNA sequence: TGTGCCAGCAGCTATCGGACTAGCGGGGGCGCTAGCACAGATACGCAGTATTTT. As protein: CASSYRTSGGASTDTQYF.

This chain joins TRBV6-2 or TRBV6-3 and TRBJ2-5; D is undetermined. Between the trimmed V and J ends, which lost 2 bases and 5 bases, there was a span of 3 bases. The CDR3 sequence is 11 residues long. Germline CDR1 is MNHEY and CDR2 is SVGEGT. The DNA for the CDR3 is TGTGCCAGCAGTTACGTGGAGACCCAGTACTTC. Residues: CASSYVETQYF.

Only a few counts were recorded for this clonotype. The chain carries TRBV10-2 and TRBJ2-5; TRBD2 matches at 8 bases. The V gene's germline CDR1 is WSHSY and CDR2 SAAADI. V shed 5 bases and J 2 bases; nucleotides not matched to a gene: 4. This CDR3 region has 14 residues. The CDR3 DNA follows: TGCGCCAGCAGTACCGGGACTAGTCAAGAGACCCAGTACTTC. It yields the protein CASSTGTSQETQYF.